This T cell receptor beta chain was identified in a study of T cells in Graves' hyperthyroidism and ophthalmopathy. This clonotype appeared many times. Amplification yielded TCR beta CDR3 regions, with RNA transcripts as the source. The study used the HTBI primer set for a first-round RT-PCR of the TCR CDR3. MiXCR, applied by TCRdb to the multiplex PCR reads, yields one record per CDR3 protein. The data contain more than 650,000 distinct CDR3 sequences, about 14% of them seen just once; the ten biggest clones take up roughly 10%. The CDR3 spans 15 residues. V lost 5 bases to trimming and J lost 4 bases, with 17 bases between them. The V gene's germline CDR1 is MNHEY and CDR2 SVGEGT.

This TCR derives from a woman aged 18-29 years with Graves' hyperthyroidism. The chain is built from TRBV6-2 or TRBV6-3 and TRBJ1-2; D is perhaps TRBD1 (6 bases). The sequenced material came from blood. The CDR3 sequence is CASSVARGLGYGYTF. CDR3 DNA: TGTGCCAGCAGTGTTGCCAGGGGCTTAGGCTATGGCTACACCTTC.